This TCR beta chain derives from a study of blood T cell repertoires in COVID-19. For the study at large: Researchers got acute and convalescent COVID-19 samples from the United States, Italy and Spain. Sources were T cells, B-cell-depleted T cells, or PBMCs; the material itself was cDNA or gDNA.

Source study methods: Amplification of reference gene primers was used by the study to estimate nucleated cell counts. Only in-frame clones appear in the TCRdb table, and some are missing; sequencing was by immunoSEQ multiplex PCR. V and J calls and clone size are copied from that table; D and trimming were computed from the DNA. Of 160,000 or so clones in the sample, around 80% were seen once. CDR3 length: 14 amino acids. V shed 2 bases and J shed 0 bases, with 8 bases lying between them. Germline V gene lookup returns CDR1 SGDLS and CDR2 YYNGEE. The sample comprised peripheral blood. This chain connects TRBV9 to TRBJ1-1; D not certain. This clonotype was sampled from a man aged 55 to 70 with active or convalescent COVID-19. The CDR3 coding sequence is TGTGCCAGCAGCGTTAACAGCTTGAACACTGAAGCTTTCTTT. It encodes CASSVNSLNTEAFF. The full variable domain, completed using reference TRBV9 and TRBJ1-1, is DSGVTQTPKHLITATGQRVTLRCSPRSGDLSVYWYQQSLDQGLQFLIQYYNGEERAKGNILERFSAQQFPDLHSELNLSSLELGDSALYFCASSVNSLNTEAFFGQGTRLTVV.